One and the same sample provided the 18 T cell receptor beta chains below, sequenced in a study of blood T cells in healthy people across ages. Then a second PCR, running about 6 to 11 cycles, was carried out with a sample-barcoded 5' primer and a J-beta primer mix. TCRdb fed the 5' RACE reads into MiXCR, producing one record per CDR3 protein. The sample has over 950,000 distinct CDR3 sequences; roughly two fifths are singletons. Sequenced sample: blood. The receptors come from a young man in good health.

This clonotype has a handful of counts. The rearrangement uses TRBV2 and TRBJ2-7; possibly TRBD1 or TRBD2 for D (5 bases each). The CDR3 has 16 amino acids. Germline V gives CDR1 SNHLY, CDR2 FYNNEI. The V gene lost 3 bases and the J gene lost 1 base, with 16 bases spanning the gap. CDR3 sequence (DNA): TGTGCCAGCAGTGACGCGGGCAGGGTTGAGTCCTACGAGCAGTACTTC. It codes for CASSDAGRVESYEQYF.

V and J are TRBV6-2 or TRBV6-3 and TRBJ1-5; a possible D gene is TRBD1 (6 bases). The germline V gene has CDR1 MNHEY and CDR2 SVGEGT. Trimming pared 2 bases from V and 5 bases from J, leaving 13 bases between. This CDR3 is 15 amino acids long. The CDR3 is CASSYGGARDQPQHF. The CDR3, as DNA: TGTGCCAGCAGTTACGGGGGCGCCAGGGATCAGCCCCAGCATTTT.

V usage is TRBV20-1 and J usage is TRBJ1-4, with 9 positions matching TRBD1. Germline loops: CDR1 DFQATT, CDR2 SNEGSKA (reference sequence). The CDR3 covers 13 residues. Trimming removed 5 bases from V and 8 bases from J; junction bases left unmatched: 6. The CDR3 DNA is TGCAGTGCTGGGACAGGGTCGTTCGAAAAACTGTTTTTT. Its protein product is CSAGTGSFEKLFF.

The chain uses TRBV7-6 and TRBJ2-3; a weak D match, TRBD1 (6 bases). The CDR3 covers 15 residues. CDR1 is SGHVS, CDR2 FNYEAQ, per germline. V was shortened by 7 bases and J by 3 bases, with 17 bases between the two germline ends. The CDR3 sequence: CASTPGRGMTDTQYF. CDR3 coding DNA: TGTGCCAGCACCCCAGGTAGGGGGATGACAGATACGCAGTATTTT.

This clonotype showed up just a few times. J is TRBJ1-6 and V is TRBV27; D remains unclear. CDR3 length: 12 residues. Trimming removed 4 bases at V and 7 bases at J, with 5 bases between. Germline values: CDR1 MNHEY, CDR2 SMNVEV (reference sequence). The CDR3 loop reads CASSSTNSPLHF. As DNA, the CDR3 is TGTGCCAGCAGTTCTACAAATTCACCCCTCCACTTT.

This clonotype was found once. The chain combines TRBV20-1 with TRBJ1-2; 9 bases align to TRBD1. J lost 5 bases, V lost 0 bases, and 10 bases had no gene match. This CDR3 has 16 amino acids. In germline, CDR1 is DFQATT, CDR2 SNEGSKA (reference sequence). CDR3 nucleotide sequence: TGCAGTGCTAGAGATCGGGACAGGGAATCCCCATATGGCTACACCTTC. It yields the protein CSARDRDRESPYGYTF.

The table lists this clonotype with many counts. The chain employs TRBV7-9 and TRBJ2-5; 8 nucleotides agree with TRBD2. This CDR3 comprises 14 residues. CDR1 SEHNR and CDR2 FQNEAQ come from the germline V gene (reference sequence). With 5 bases clipped from V and 2 bases from J, the junction kept 4 bases outside the gene matches. Written as DNA, the CDR3 is TGTGCCAGCAGCGGTACTAGCGGACAAGAGACCCAGTACTTC. Its translation is CASSGTSGQETQYF.

The sample holds many counts of this clonotype. The chain joins TRBV10-3 to TRBJ2-7; 11 bases agree with TRBD1. V was clipped by 11 bases and J by 7 bases; unmatched bases: 10. CDR1 ENHRY and CDR2 SYGVKD come from the germline V gene. CDR3 length equals 13 residues. The CDR3 nucleotides read TGTGCCGTGCTTGGACAGGGGGCGGGAGAGCAGTACTTC. This sequence encodes CAVLGQGAGEQYF.

This clonotype was seen repeatedly, ten times or more. The rearrangement links TRBV20-1 to TRBJ2-3; 7 positions match TRBD1. CDR3 length equals 16 residues. Per the germline V gene, CDR1 is DFQATT and CDR2 is SNEGSKA (reference sequence). V dropped 3 bases and J dropped 3; count of bases not matched to a gene: 12. The CDR3 coding sequence is TGCAGTGCTAGTAGATTGGTCTTACAGGGGACAGATACGCAGTATTTT. Protein: CSASRLVLQGTDTQYF.

This clonotype appeared a few times. In DNA, the CDR3 is TGCGCCAGCAGCTTGCTCCGGGGCTATGGCTACACCTTC. Its translation is CASSLLRGYGYTF. The rearrangement uses TRBV5-1 and TRBJ1-2, with no clear D. This CDR3 is 13 amino acids long. The germline CDR1 and CDR2 sequences are SGHRS and YFSETQ. V was trimmed by 1 base and J by 4 bases, leaving 8 bases between them.

This clonotype was recorded at least ten times. The rearrangement links TRBV7-9 to TRBJ2-3; the D is unclear. Trimming pared 4 bases from V and 2 bases from J, leaving 13 bases between. CDR1 is SEHNR, CDR2 FQNEAQ, per germline (reference sequence). This CDR3 is built from 15 residues. The CDR3 region has the DNA TGTGCCAGCAGCTCCTCCGCCGGGTTCACAGATACGCAGTATTTT. This gives the protein CASSSSAGFTDTQYF.

The gene calls are TRBV5-1 and TRBJ2-7, with D possibly TRBD1 on 6 matching bases. This CDR3 has 15 residues. The V end lost 0 bases, the J end lost 7 bases, and 17 bases lay between the germline ends. Germline V CDR1 and CDR2: SGHRS, YFSETQ. The CDR3 coding sequence is TGCGCCAGCAGCTTGGACGGGACACCATACAATGAGCAGTACTTC. Translation gives CASSLDGTPYNEQYF.

This chain connects TRBV18 to TRBJ2-7; D unclear. V shed 6 bases and J shed 2 bases, with 14 bases lying between them. The germline gives CDR1 KGHSH, CDR2 LQKENI. The CDR3 is made up of 14 amino acids. The CDR3: CASSRQAEAYEQYF. The CDR3 DNA sequence: TGTGCCAGCTCTCGGCAGGCCGAAGCCTACGAGCAGTACTTC.

The rearrangement links TRBV12-3 or TRBV12-4 to TRBJ1-3; 10 bases agree with TRBD1. The J segment lost 11 bases and the V segment lost 7 bases, leaving 11 bases of the junction unmatched. The CDR3 contains 14 residues. The DNA for the CDR3 is TGTGCCAGCACCACCGGACAGGGGGACGGGCCCATATATTTT. Translating it yields CASTTGQGDGPIYF.

The rearrangement links TRBV30 to TRBJ1-2; D is unclear. The CDR3 has 14 amino acids. V lost 1 base, J lost 0 bases, and 9 bases lay in between. Germline CDR1 GTSNPN, CDR2 SVGIG (reference sequence). CDR3: CAWSGQLANYGYTF. The CDR3 DNA reads TGTGCCTGGAGTGGGCAGTTAGCTAACTATGGCTACACCTTC. Drawing the rest from reference TRBV30 and TRBJ1-2, the complete variable domain is SQTIHQWPATLVQPVGSPLSLECTVEGTSNPNLYWYRQAAGRGLQLLFYSVGIGQISSEVPQNLSASRPQDRQFILSSKKLLLSDSGFYLCAWSGQLANYGYTFGSGTRLTVV.

V is TRBV25-1 and J is TRBJ2-3; TRBD2 agrees at 12 bases. With 3 bases clipped from V and 5 bases from J, the junction kept 6 bases outside the gene matches. This CDR3 spans 16 amino acids. Germline CDR1 is MGHDK and CDR2 is SYGVNS. CDR3 sequence: CASSDRPSGRGDTQYF. The CDR3 nucleotides read TGTGCCAGCAGTGACCGGCCTAGCGGGAGGGGAGATACGCAGTATTTT.

The chain joins TRBV24-1 to TRBJ2-1; either TRBD1 or TRBD2 may fit D (6 bases each). This CDR3 spans 17 amino acids. V lost 4 bases and J lost 1, with 16 bases in between. Germline V gene sequence: CDR1 KGHDR, CDR2 SFDVKD. The CDR3 reads CATSDPGKGGSYNEQFF. The DNA for the CDR3 is TGTGCCACCAGTGACCCCGGGAAGGGGGGATCCTACAATGAGCAGTTCTTC.

The rearrangement links TRBV7-9 to TRBJ2-2; D may be TRBD1 (6 bases). The V end was cut by 5 bases, the J end by 5 bases, with 15 bases between. Germline V lookup: CDR1 SEHNR, CDR2 FQNEAQ (reference sequence). CDR3 length equals 15 residues. Here the CDR3 DNA reads TGTGCCAGCAGCCCATTAACAGGGAAGACCGGGGAGCTGTTTTTT. Its protein product is CASSPLTGKTGELFF.